This TCR beta chain comes out of a study of identical twins. At least ten counts were recorded for this clonotype. TCRdb ran MiXCR on the 5' RACE reads and lists one entry per CDR3 protein. This sample has 200,000 to 300,000 distinct CDR3 sequences; about 10% occur once, and the top ten carry 8% to 10%. Sequences were obtained from memory T cells sorted from blood. The source is a man aged 45-60 years in good health.

This CDR3 is CSVPDRAYEQYF. Written as DNA, the CDR3 is TGCAGTGTCCCGGACAGAGCCTACGAGCAGTACTTC. The rearrangement joins TRBV20-1 to TRBJ2-7, with TRBD1 as a possible D gene (6 bases). The CDR3 extends over 12 amino acids. Germline V CDR1 and CDR2: DFQATT, SNEGSKA (reference sequence). V was trimmed by 7 bases and J by 2 bases, leaving 12 bases between them.